The 9 T cell receptor beta chains below all came from one sample that was sequenced in a study of cytomegalovirus exposure and HLA in healthy donors. A multiplex PCR was run with 60 Vbeta primers and 13 Jbeta primers. Assay: immunoSEQ multiplex PCR; the TCRdb copy retains only in-frame clones and omits some. This sample yields some 120,000 clones, of which roughly four fifths are seen a single time; approximately 10% belongs to the top ten. Source material: PBMCs. The receptors originated from a male donor in good health and CMV-seropositive.

This clone was seen a handful of times. The rearrangement uses TRBV19 and TRBJ2-7; 9 bases are shared with TRBD1. This CDR3 contains 11 residues. Trimming at V came to 9 bases and at J to 5 bases, leaving 2 bases not matched to a gene. Germline V gene sequence: CDR1 LNHDA, CDR2 SQIVND (reference sequence). CDR3 sequence reads: CASGQGNEQYF. The DNA for the CDR3 is TGTGCCAGCGGACAGGGGAACGAGCAGTACTTC.

This sequence joins TRBV4-1 and TRBJ2-3; 8 bases fit TRBD1. In germline, CDR1 is MGHRA, CDR2 YSYEKL. The trim removed 0 bases at V and 5 bases at J, leaving 7 bases unmatched. The CDR3 is 16 residues long. CDR3 DNA sequence: TGCGCCAGCAGCCAAGAAATACAGGGGGTGGGAGATACGCAGTATTTT. Translating it yields CASSQEIQGVGDTQYF.

The rearrangement joins TRBV27 to TRBJ2-7; 9 bases line up with TRBD1. The CDR3 extends over 16 amino acids. The germline V gene has CDR1 MNHEY and CDR2 SMNVEV (reference sequence). The junction had 9 bases not matched to a gene; V was cut back by 6 bases and J by 0 bases. The DNA for the CDR3 is TGTGCCAGCAGCACCCACGGGACAGGGTCCTCCTACGAGCAGTACTTC. This translates into CASSTHGTGSSYEQYF.

J is TRBJ2-3 and V is TRBV7-2, with a weak D call TRBD2 (5 bases). Germline V gives CDR1 SGHTA, CDR2 FQGNSA. CDR3 length: 15 amino acids. The V end was cut by 5 bases, the J end by 6 bases, with 18 bases between. The CDR3 DNA follows: TGTGCCAGCAGCCAACTAGATCGGGTGTATGATACGCAGTATTTT. As protein: CASSQLDRVYDTQYF.

The CDR3 bases are TGTGCCAGCAGCTTGGGACTAGCCAACCACAATGAGCAGTTCTTC. It yields the protein CASSLGLANHNEQFF. The genes are TRBV5-4 and TRBJ2-1, with 7 bases fitting TRBD2. Per the germline V gene, CDR1 is SGHNT and CDR2 is YYREEE (reference sequence). With V trimmed by 0 bases and J by 5 bases, 5 bases remained unmatched. CDR3 length: 15 amino acids.

V and J are TRBV19 and TRBJ2-1; 9 nucleotides match TRBD2. Unmatched junction bases numbered 15, after V lost 9 bases and J lost 12 bases. The CDR3 has 14 amino acids. Germline CDR1 and CDR2: LNHDA and SQIVND (reference sequence). The CDR3 loop reads CASTINGREGRQFF. In DNA form, the CDR3 reads TGTGCCAGCACTATCAATGGGCGGGAGGGACGGCAGTTCTTC.

The J gene is TRBJ2-1, the V gene TRBV7-4; TRBD1 matches 9 bases. CDR1 SGHVT and CDR2 SQSDAQ come from the germline V gene. J was trimmed by 4 bases and V by 5 bases; bases with no gene match: 15. CDR3 length: 18 amino acids. The CDR3 is CASSLRDRECPAYNEQFF. The DNA for the CDR3 is TGTGCCAGCAGCCTCCGGGACAGGGAGTGTCCGGCTTACAATGAGCAGTTCTTC. The whole variable domain, remainder taken from reference TRBV7-4 and TRBJ2-1, is GAGVSQSPRYKVAKRGRDVALRCDSISGHVTLYWYRQTLGQGSEVLTYSQSDAQRDKSGRPSGRFSAERPERSVSTLKIQRTEQGDSAVYLCASSLRDRECPAYNEQFFGPGTRLTVL.

The chain carries TRBV28 and TRBJ1-3; 8 bases map to TRBD1. Unmatched junction bases numbered 6, after V lost 5 bases and J lost 6 bases. This CDR3 has 14 amino acids. Germline V CDR1 and CDR2: MDHEN, SYDVKM. CDR3 loop: CASSLGQGINTIYF. CDR3 DNA sequence: TGTGCCAGCAGTCTCGGACAGGGAATAAACACCATATATTTT.

The chain carries TRBV19 and TRBJ2-7, with 7 bases fitting TRBD1. J was trimmed by 4 bases and V by 5 bases; bases with no gene match: 5. The CDR3 runs 13 residues. Germline V gene data show CDR1 as LNHDA and CDR2 as SQIVND (reference sequence). Here the CDR3 reads CASSLQGRYEQYF. In DNA form, the CDR3 reads TGTGCCAGTAGTCTACAGGGGCGGTACGAGCAGTACTTC.